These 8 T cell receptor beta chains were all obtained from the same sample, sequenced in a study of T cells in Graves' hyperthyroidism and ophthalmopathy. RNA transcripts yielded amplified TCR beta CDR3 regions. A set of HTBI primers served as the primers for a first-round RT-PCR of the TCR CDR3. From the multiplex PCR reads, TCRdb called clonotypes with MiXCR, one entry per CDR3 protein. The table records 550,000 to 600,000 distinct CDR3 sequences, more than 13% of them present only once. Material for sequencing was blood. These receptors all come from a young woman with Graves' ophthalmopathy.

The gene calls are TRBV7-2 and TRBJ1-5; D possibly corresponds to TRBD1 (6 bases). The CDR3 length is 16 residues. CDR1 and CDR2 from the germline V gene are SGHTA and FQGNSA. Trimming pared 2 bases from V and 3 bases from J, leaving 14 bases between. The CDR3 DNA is TGTGCCAGCAGCTTAAGTTCTCGGACAGTCAATCAGCCCCAGCATTTT. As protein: CASSLSSRTVNQPQHF.

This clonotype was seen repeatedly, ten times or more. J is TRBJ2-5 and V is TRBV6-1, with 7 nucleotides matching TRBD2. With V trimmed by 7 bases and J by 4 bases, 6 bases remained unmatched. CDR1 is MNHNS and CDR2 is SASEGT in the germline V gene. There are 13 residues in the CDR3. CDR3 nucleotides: TGTGCCAGCAAGATAGCGGGCGGAGAGACCCAGTACTTC. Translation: CASKIAGGETQYF.

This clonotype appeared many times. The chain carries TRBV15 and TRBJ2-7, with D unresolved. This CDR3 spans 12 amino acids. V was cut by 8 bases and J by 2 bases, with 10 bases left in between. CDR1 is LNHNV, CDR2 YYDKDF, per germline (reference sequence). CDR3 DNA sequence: TGTGCCACCGGCCCAGCTACCTACGAGCAGTACTTC. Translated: CATGPATYEQYF. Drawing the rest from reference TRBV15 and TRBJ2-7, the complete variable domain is DAMVIQNPRYQVTQFGKPVTLSCSQTLNHNVMYWYQQKSSQAPKLLFHYYDKDFNNEADTPDNFQSRRPNTSFCFLDIRSPGLGDTAMYLCATGPATYEQYFGPGTRLTVT.

The CDR3, as DNA: TGTGCCAGTAGACACCTACAGGGGGTAGGTGAAAAACTGTTTTTT. This encodes CASRHLQGVGEKLFF. This rearrangement joins TRBV19 to TRBJ1-4; 8 bases align to TRBD1. With 6 bases clipped from V and 7 bases from J, the junction kept 10 bases outside the gene matches. The length of the CDR3 is 15 residues. In germline, CDR1 is LNHDA, CDR2 SQIVND (reference sequence).

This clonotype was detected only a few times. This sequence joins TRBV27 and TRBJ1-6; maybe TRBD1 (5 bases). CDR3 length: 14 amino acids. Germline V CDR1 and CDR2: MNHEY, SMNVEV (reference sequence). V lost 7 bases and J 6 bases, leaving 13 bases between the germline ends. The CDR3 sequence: CASTPTGRNSPLHF. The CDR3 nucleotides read TGTGCCAGCACCCCGACGGGGCGTAATTCACCCCTCCACTTT.

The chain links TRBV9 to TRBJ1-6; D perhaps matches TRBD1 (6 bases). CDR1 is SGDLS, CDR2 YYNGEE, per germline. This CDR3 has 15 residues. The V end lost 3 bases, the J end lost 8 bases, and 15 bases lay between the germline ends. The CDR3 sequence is CASSGTGRGDSPLHF. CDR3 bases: TGTGCCAGCAGCGGCACAGGGAGGGGGGATTCACCCCTCCACTTT.

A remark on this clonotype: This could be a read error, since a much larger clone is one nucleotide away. DNA of the CDR3: TGTGCCAGCAAAGAAGTAGGGTTGGGAAACACCATATATTTT. It translates to CASKEVGLGNTIYF. The J gene is TRBJ1-3, the V gene TRBV2; D gene unclear. Germline lookup yields CDR1 SNHLY and CDR2 FYNNEI. The V end lost 7 bases, the J end lost 4 bases, and 14 bases lay between the germline ends. This CDR3 has 14 residues.

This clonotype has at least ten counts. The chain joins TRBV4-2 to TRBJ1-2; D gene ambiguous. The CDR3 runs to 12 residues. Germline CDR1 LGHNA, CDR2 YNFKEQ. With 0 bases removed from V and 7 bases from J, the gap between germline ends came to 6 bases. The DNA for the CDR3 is TGTGCCAGCAGCCAAGACGACCGTGGCTACACCTTC. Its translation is CASSQDDRGYTF.